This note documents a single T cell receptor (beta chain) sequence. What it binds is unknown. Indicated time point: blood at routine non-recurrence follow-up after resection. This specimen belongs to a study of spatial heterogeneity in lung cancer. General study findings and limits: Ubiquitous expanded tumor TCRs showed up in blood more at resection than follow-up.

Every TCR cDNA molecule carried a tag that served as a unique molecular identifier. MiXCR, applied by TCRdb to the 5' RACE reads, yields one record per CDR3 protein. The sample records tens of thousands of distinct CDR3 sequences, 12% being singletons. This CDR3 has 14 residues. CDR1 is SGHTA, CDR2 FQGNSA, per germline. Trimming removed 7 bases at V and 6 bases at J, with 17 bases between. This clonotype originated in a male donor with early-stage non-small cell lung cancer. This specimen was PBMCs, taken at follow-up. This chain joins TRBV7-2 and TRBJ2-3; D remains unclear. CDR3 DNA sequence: TGTGCCAGCACCGACCCGGGCCTCCCCGATACGCAGTATTTT. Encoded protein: CASTDPGLPDTQYF.